The clone carrying this T cell receptor (beta chain) was counted between two and nine times. What it recognizes is unknown. The data were obtained in a study of radiotherapy plus CTLA-4 blockade in lung cancer. Study observations and caveats: Radiotherapy with ipilimumab was followed by blood expansion of tumor-derived clones. Early shifts in blood T cell clones, with interferon-beta, reportedly predicted response best.

Sequenced by immunoSEQ multiplex PCR; TCRdb stores in-frame clones only, minus some. The table lists roughly 44,000 clones, 60% to 80% of them singletons, with approximately 10% in the top ten. The CDR3 has 13 residues. V gave up 5 bases and J gave up 2 bases, with 9 bases separating them. Germline assignment: CDR1 MNHNS and CDR2 SASEGT. Chemo-refractory metastatic non-small-cell lung cancer patients received focal radiation with ipilimumab CTLA-4 blockade. The material was peripheral blood, obtained from a patient treated with radiotherapy plus ipilimumab. This clonotype was obtained from a human donor with non-small cell lung cancer who had stable disease on radiotherapy plus ipilimumab. This chain links TRBV6-1 with TRBJ2-5, with unresolved D. DNA of the CDR3: TGTGCCAGCAGTCCACTCACGCAAGAGACCCAGTACTTC. Translating gives CASSPLTQETQYF.